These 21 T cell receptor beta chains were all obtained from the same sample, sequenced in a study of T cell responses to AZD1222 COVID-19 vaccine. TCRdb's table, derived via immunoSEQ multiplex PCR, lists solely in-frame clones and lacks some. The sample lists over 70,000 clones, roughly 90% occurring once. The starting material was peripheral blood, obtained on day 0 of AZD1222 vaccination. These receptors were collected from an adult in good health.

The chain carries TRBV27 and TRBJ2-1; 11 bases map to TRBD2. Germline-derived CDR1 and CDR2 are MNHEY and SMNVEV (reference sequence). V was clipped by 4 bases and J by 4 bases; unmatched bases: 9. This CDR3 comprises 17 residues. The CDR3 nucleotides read TGTGCCAGCAGTTCCCTGATCCTAGCGGGAGGATACAATGAGCAGTTCTTC. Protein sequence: CASSSLILAGGYNEQFF.

The CDR3: CSARDVNTIYF. In DNA, the CDR3 is TGCAGTGCTAGAGATGTTAACACCATATATTTT. V is TRBV20-1 and J is TRBJ1-3, with unresolved D. The CDR3 loop spans 11 amino acids. From germline, CDR1 is DFQATT and CDR2 SNEGSKA (reference sequence). V lost 0 bases to trimming and J lost 7 bases, with 4 bases between them.

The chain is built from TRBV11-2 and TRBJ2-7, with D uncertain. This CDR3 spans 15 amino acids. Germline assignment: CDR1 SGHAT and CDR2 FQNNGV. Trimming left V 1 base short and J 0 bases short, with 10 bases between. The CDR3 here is CASSLVGGSSYEQYF. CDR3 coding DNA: TGTGCCAGCAGCTTAGTCGGCGGAAGCTCCTACGAGCAGTACTTC.

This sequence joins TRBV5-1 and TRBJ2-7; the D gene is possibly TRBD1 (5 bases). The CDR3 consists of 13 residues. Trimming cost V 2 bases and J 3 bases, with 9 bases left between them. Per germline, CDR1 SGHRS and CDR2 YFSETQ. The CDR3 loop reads CASSLQDNYEQYF. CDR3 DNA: TGCGCCAGCAGCTTACAGGACAACTACGAGCAGTACTTC.

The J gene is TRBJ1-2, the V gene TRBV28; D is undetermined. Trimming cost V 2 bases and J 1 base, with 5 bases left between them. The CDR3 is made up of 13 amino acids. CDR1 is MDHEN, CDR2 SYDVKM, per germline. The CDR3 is CASSLGSNYGYTF. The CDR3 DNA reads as TGTGCCAGCAGTTTAGGAAGTAACTATGGCTACACCTTC.

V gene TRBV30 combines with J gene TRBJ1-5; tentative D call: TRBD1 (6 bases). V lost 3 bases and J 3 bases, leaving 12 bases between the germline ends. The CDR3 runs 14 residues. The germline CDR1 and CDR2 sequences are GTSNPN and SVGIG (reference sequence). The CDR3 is CAWRRAGDNQPQHF. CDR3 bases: TGTGCCTGGAGGAGGGCAGGGGACAATCAGCCCCAGCATTTT.

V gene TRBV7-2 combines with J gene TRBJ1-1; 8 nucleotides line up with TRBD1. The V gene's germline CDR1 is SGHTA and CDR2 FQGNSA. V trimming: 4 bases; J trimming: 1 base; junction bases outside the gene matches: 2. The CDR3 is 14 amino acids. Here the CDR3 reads CASSSGQGNTEAFF. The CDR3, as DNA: TGTGCCAGCAGCTCAGGACAGGGGAACACTGAAGCTTTCTTT.

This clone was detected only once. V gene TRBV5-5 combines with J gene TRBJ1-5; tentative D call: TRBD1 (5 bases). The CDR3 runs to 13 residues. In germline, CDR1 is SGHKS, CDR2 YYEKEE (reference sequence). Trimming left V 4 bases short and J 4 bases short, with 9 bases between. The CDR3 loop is CASSGPGNQPQHF. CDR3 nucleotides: TGTGCCAGCAGCGGTCCAGGGAATCAGCCCCAGCATTTT.

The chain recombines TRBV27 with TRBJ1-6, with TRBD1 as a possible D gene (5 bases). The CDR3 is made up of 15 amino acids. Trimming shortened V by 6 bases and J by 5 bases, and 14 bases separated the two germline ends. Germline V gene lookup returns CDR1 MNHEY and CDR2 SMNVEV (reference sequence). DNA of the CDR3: TGTGCCAGCAGCAGAACGGGGCAAGATAATTCACCCCTCCACTTT. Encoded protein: CASSRTGQDNSPLHF.

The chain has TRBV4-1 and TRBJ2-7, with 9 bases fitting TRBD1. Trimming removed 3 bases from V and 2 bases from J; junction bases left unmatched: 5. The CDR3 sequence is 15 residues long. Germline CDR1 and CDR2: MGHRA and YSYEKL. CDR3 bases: TGCGCCAGCAGCCAGCCCGGGACAGGGACCTACGAGCAGTACTTC. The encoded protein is CASSQPGTGTYEQYF.

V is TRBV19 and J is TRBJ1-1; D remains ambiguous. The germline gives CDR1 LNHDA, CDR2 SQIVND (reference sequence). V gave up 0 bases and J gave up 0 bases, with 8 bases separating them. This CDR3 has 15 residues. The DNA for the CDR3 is TGTGCCAGTAGTATAGAGGGATTCATGAACACTGAAGCTTTCTTT. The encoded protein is CASSIEGFMNTEAFF.

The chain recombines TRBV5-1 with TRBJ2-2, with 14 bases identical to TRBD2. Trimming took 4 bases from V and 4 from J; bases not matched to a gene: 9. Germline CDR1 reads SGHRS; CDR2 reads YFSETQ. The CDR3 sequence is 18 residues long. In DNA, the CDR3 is TGCGCCAGCAGCAGGGGACTAGCGGGAGATTTTCGCACCGGGGAGCTGTTTTTT. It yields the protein CASSRGLAGDFRTGELFF.

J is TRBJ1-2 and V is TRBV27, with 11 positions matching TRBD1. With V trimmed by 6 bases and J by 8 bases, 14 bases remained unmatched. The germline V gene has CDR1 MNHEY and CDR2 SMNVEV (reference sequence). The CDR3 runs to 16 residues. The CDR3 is CASSLGPWGQGGGYTF. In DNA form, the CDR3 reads TGTGCCAGCAGCTTAGGCCCCTGGGGACAGGGGGGAGGCTACACCTTC.

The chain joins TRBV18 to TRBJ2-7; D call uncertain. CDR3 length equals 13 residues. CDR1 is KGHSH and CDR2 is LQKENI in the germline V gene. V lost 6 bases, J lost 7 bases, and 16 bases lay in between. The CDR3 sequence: CASSTGSMGEQYF. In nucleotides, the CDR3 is TGTGCCAGCTCTACCGGCTCAATGGGGGAGCAGTACTTC.

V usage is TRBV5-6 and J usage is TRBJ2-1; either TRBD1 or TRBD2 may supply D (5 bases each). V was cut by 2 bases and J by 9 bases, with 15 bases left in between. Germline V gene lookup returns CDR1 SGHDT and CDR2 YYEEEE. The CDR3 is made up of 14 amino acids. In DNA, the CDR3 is TGTGCCAGCAGCTTCGGGATCCGAGGGGCTGAGCAGTTCTTC. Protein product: CASSFGIRGAEQFF.

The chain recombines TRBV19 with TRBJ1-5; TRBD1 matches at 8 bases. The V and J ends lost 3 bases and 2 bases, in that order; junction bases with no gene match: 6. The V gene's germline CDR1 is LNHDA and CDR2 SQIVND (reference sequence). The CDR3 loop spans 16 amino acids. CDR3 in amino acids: CASSIRRGQGNQPQHF. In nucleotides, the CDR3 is TGTGCCAGTAGTATCAGACGGGGACAGGGCAATCAGCCCCAGCATTTT.

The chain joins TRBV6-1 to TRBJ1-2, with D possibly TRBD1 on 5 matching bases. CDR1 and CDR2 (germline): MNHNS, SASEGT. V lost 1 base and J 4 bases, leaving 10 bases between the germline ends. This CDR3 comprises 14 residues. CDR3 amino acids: CASSEGGLSYGYTF. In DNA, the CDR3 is TGTGCCAGCAGTGAAGGGGGCTTATCCTATGGCTACACCTTC.

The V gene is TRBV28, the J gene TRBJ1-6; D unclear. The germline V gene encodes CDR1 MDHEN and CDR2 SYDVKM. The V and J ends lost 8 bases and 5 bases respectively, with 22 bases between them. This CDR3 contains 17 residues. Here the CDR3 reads CASFKESGEADNSPLHF. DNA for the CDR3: TGTGCCAGCTTCAAGGAGTCGGGAGAGGCAGATAATTCACCCCTCCACTTT.

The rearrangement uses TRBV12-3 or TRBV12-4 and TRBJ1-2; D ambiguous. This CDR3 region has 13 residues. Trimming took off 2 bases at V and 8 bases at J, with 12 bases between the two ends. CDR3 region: CASSLTVPGGYTF. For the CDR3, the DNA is TGTGCCAGCAGTTTAACAGTCCCAGGCGGCTACACCTTC.

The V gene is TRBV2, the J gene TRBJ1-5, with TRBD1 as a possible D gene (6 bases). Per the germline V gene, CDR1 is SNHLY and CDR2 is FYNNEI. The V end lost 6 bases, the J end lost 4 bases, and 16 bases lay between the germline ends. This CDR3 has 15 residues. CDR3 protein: CASSQGHEGNQPQHF. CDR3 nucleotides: TGTGCCAGCAGCCAGGGACACGAGGGGAATCAGCCCCAGCATTTT.

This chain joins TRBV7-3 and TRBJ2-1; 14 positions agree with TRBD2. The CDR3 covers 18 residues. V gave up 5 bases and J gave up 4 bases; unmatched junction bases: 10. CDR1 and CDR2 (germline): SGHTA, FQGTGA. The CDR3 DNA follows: TGTGCCAGCAGCCCAGGGACTAGCGGGAGCATGTTATACAATGAGCAGTTCTTC. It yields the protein CASSPGTSGSMLYNEQFF.